This TCR beta chain is from a study of cytomegalovirus exposure and HLA in healthy donors. The CDR3 length is 14 residues. V trimming: 2 bases; J trimming: 5 bases; junction bases outside the gene matches: 4. From germline, CDR1 is SGHRS and CDR2 YFSETQ. Study-wide points: Reportedly, fewer N-insertions than the approximately 690-donor mean appeared in an Asian-associated ancestry cluster in a later analysis.

PCR amplification relied on 60 Vbeta primers (plus 13 Jbeta primers). TCRdb keeps only in-frame clones here, not all; method: immunoSEQ multiplex PCR. The data show 200,000 to 250,000 clones, approximately 78% seen once. In regard to this clone: Antigen unknown.

This TCR was sampled from a man aged 30-40 years in good health and CMV-seronegative. The V gene is TRBV5-1, the J gene TRBJ2-3; TRBD2 matches 8 bases. Sequencing was carried out using PBMCs. The DNA for the CDR3 is TGCGCCAGCAGCTTACGGGGGGGCCTAGATACGCAGTATTTT. Its protein product is CASSLRGGLDTQYF.